This T cell receptor (beta chain) appears in the sequencing data of a study of cytomegalovirus exposure and HLA in healthy donors. In the study overall: Earlier work reported approximately 110 million unique TCR beta sequences from roughly 180 million T cells. Notes on the study in general: Being productive about 87% or about 30% of the time was typical of most TCR beta V segments in an earlier analysis.

As for this clone: The antigen is not known.

PCR primers comprised 60 Vbeta and 13 Jbeta primers. The repertoire was sequenced with immunoSEQ multiplex PCR; TCRdb's copy has only in-frame clones and lacks some. Found here are about 210,000 clones, 75% to 85% of them singletons; the top ten hold 11% to 15%. This CDR3 has 15 residues. Unmatched junction bases numbered 5, after V lost 2 bases and J lost 5 bases. Germline V gene lookup returns CDR1 SGHTA and CDR2 FQGTGA. V is TRBV7-3 and J is TRBJ2-5; 10 nucleotides line up with TRBD2. This receptor was taken from a woman aged 25-40 years in good health and CMV-seropositive. Specimen: PBMCs. CDR3 nucleotide sequence: TGTGCCAGCAGCTTAGCTAGCGGGAGCGGGGAGACCCAGTACTTC. Translation: CASSLASGSGETQYF.